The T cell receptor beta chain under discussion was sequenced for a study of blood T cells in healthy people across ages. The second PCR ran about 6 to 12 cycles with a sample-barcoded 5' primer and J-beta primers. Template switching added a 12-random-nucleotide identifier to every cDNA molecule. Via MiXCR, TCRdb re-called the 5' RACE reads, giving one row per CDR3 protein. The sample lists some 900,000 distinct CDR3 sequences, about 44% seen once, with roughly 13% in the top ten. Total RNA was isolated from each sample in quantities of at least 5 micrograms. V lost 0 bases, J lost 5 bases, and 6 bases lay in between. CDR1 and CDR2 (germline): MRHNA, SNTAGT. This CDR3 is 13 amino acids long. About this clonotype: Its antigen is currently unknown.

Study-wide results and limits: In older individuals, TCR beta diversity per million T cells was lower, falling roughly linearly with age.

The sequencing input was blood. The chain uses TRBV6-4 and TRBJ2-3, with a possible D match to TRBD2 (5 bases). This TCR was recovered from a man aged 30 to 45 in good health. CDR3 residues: CASSDSEVDTQYF. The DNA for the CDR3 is TGTGCCAGCAGTGACTCGGAGGTAGATACGCAGTATTTT.